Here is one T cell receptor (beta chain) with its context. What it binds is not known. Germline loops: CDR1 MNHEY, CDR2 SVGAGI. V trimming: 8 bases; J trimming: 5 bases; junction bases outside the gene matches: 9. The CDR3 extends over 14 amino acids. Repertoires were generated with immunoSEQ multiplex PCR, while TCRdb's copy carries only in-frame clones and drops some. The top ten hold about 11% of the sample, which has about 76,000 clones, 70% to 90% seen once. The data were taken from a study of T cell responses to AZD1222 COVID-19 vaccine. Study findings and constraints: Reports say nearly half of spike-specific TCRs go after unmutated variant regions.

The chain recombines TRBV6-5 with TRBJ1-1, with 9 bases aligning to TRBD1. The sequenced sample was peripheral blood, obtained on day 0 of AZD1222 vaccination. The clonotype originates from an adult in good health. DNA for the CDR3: TGTGCCAGCCCTGGGGACAGGGTTGTTACTGAAGCTTTCTTT. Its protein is CASPGDRVVTEAFF.